Given below is one TCR beta chain in context. The CDR3 sequence is 15 residues long. Deletions cut 2 bases from V and 0 bases from J, with 9 bases between. CDR1 and CDR2 from the germline V gene are SGHDT and YYEEEE. These data belong to a study of control samples from healthy donors and cancer patients. TCRdb's table, derived via immunoSEQ multiplex PCR, lists solely in-frame clones and lacks some. This table holds 78,000 or so clones, around nine tenths found once. This chain joins TRBV5-6 and TRBJ2-1, with a possible D match to TRBD2 (6 bases). What was sequenced was blood. The sequence came from a woman aged 45-59 years in good health. CDR3 DNA sequence: TGTGCCAGCAGCTTTGGAGGGACCTCCTACAATGAGCAGTTCTTC. This codes for CASSFGGTSYNEQFF. Supplemented by reference TRBV5-6 and TRBJ2-1, the full variable domain reads DAGVTQSPTHLIKTRGQQVTLRCSPKSGHDTVSWYQQALGQGPQFIFQYYEEEERQRGNFPDRFSGHQFPNYSSELNVNALLLGDSALYLCASSFGGTSYNEQFFGPGTRLTVL.